This T cell receptor (beta chain) originates from a study of regulatory T cells in long-lasting Graves disease. As to time point: newly diagnosed GD, antithyroid drugs for less than 3 months. Isolated PBMC RNA provided the starting material for the TCR library. Turning to this clonotype: Its target is not known.

The V gene lost 4 bases and the J gene lost 0 bases, with 7 bases spanning the gap. Germline loops: CDR1 SQVTM, CDR2 ANQGSEA. The CDR3 totals 12 residues. Investigators prepared the TCR beta libraries by applying iRepertoire HTBI primers and Arm-PCR of CDR3 regions. TCRdb ran MiXCR on the multiplex PCR reads and lists one entry per CDR3 protein. The sample has approximately 460,000 distinct CDR3 sequences; approximately 16% are singletons. Study outcomes and limitations: Under persistent disease, TRBV28, TRBJ1-2 and TRBJ2-5 were used preferentially.

The same data also contributed to another study, on T cells in Graves' hyperthyroidism and ophthalmopathy.

The sequences come from peripheral blood mononuclear cells (PBMCs), collected at new diagnosis, from a patient treated with antithyroid drugs. The chain uses TRBV29-1 and TRBJ2-7; D may be TRBD1 (5 bases). This clonotype was sampled from a woman aged 25 to 39 with Graves disease. CDR3 amino acids: CSVVTASYEQYF. The CDR3 DNA sequence: TGCAGCGTTGTGACAGCCTCCTACGAGCAGTACTTC.